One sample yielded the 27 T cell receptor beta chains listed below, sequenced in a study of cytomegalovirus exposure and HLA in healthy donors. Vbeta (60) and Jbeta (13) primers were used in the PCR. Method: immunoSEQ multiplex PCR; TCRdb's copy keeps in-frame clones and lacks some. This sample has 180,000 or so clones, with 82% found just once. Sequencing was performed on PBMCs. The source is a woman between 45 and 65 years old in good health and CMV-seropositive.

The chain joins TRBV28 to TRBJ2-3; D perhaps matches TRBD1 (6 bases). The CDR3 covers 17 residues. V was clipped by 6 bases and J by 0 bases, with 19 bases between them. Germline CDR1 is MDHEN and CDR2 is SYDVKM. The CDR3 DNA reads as TGTGCCAGCAGCCCGCTCCAACAGGGTTCTAGCACAGATACGCAGTATTTT. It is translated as CASSPLQQGSSTDTQYF.

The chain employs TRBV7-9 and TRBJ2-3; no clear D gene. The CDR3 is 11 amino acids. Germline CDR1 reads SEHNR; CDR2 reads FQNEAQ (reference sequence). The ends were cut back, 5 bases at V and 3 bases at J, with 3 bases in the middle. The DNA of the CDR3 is TGTGCCAGCAGCCGGACAGATACGCAGTATTTT. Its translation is CASSRTDTQYF.

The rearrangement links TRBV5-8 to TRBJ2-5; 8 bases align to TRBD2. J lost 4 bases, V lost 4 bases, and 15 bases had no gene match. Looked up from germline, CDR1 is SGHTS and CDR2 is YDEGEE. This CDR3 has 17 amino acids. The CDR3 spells CASSRWTAGLGGETQYF. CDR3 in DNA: TGTGCCAGCAGCCGATGGACGGCGGGACTAGGAGGAGAGACCCAGTACTTC.

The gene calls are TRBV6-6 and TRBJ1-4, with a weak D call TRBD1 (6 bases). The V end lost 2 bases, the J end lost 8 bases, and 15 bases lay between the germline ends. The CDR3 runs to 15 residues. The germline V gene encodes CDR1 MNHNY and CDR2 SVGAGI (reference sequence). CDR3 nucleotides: TGTGCCAGCAGTTACGACGGGACGAGGGGGGAAAAACTGTTTTTT. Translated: CASSYDGTRGEKLFF.

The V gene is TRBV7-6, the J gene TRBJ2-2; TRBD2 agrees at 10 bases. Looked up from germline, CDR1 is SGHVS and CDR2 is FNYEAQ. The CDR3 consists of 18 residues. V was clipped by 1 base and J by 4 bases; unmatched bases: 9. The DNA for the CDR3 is TGTGCCAGCAGCTTAGAGGGACTAGCGCGGTTTCGCACCGGGGAGCTGTTTTTT. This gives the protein CASSLEGLARFRTGELFF. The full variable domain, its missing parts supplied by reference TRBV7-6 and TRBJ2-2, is GAGVSQSPRYKVTKRGQDVALRCDPISGHVSLYWYRQALGQGPEFLTYFNYEAQQDKSGLPNDRFSAERPEGSISTLTIQRTEQRDSAMYRCASSLEGLARFRTGELFFGEGSRLTVL.

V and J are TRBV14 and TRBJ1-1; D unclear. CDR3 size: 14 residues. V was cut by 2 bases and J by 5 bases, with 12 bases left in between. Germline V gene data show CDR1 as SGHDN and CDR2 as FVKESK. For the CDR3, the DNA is TGTGCCAGCAGCCAATACCGCGGGAGGACTGAAGCTTTCTTT. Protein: CASSQYRGRTEAFF.

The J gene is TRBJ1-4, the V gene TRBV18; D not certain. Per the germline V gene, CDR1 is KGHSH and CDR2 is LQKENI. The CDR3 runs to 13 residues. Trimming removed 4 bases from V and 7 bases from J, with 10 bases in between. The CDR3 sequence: CASSRLEAEKLFF. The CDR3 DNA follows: TGTGCCAGCTCACGCCTCGAAGCTGAAAAACTGTTTTTT. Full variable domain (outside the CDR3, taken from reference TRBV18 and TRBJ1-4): NAGVMQNPRHLVRRRGQEARLRCSPMKGHSHVYWYRQLPEEGLKFMVYLQKENIIDESGMPKERFSAEFPKEGPSILRIQQVVRGDSAAYFCASSRLEAEKLFFGSGTQLSVL.

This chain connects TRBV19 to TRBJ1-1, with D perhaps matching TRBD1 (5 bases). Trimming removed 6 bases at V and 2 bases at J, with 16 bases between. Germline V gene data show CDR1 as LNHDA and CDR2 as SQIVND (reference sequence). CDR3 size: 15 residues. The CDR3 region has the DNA TGTGCCAGTAGCCAATGGGGGGAAATCAACACTGAAGCTTTCTTT. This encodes CASSQWGEINTEAFF.

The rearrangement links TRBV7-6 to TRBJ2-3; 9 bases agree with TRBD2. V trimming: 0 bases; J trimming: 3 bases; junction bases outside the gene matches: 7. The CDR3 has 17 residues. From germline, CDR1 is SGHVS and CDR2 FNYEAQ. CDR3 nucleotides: TGTGCCAGCAGCTTAGCGGCGGGAGGGCCTAGGACAGATACGCAGTATTTT. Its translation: CASSLAAGGPRTDTQYF. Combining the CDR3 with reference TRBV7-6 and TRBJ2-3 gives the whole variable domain GAGVSQSPRYKVTKRGQDVALRCDPISGHVSLYWYRQALGQGPEFLTYFNYEAQQDKSGLPNDRFSAERPEGSISTLTIQRTEQRDSAMYRCASSLAAGGPRTDTQYFGPGTRLTVL.

The CDR3 protein is CASSAASGGVDTQYF. For the CDR3, the DNA is TGCGCCAGCAGCGCCGCTAGCGGAGGGGTAGATACGCAGTATTTT. V is TRBV10-1 and J is TRBJ2-3; 7 bases are a match to TRBD2. Losses at the gene ends were 6 bases for V and 5 bases for J; bases not matched to a gene: 11. Germline assignment: CDR1 WNHNN and CDR2 SYGVQD (reference sequence). CDR3 length: 15 amino acids.

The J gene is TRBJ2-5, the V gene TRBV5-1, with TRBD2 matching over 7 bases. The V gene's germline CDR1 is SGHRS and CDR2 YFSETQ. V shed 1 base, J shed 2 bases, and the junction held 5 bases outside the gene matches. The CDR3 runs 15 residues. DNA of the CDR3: TGCGCCAGCAGCTTGATATCTAGCGGACAAGAGACCCAGTACTTC. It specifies CASSLISSGQETQYF. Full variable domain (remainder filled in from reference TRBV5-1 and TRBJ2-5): KAGVTQTPRYLIKTRGQQVTLSCSPISGHRSVSWYQQTPGQGLQFLFEYFSETQRNKGNFPGRFSGRQFSNSRSEMNVSTLELGDSALYLCASSLISSGQETQYFGPGTRLLVL.

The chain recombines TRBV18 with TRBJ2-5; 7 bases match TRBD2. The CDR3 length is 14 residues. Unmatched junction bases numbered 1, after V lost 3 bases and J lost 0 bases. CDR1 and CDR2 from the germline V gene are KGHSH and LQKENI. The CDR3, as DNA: TGTGCCAGCTCACCCGGGGGGTACCAAGAGACCCAGTACTTC. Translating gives CASSPGGYQETQYF.

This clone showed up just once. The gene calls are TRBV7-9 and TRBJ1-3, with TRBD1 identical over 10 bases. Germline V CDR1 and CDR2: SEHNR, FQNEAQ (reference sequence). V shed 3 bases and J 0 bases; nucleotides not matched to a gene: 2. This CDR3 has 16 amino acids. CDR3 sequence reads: CASSFGQGVSGNTIYF. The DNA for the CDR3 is TGTGCCAGCAGCTTTGGACAGGGGGTCTCTGGAAACACCATATATTTT.

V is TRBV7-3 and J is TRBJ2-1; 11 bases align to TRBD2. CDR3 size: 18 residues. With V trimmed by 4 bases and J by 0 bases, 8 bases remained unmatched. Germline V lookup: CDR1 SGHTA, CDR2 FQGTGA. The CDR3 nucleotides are TGTGCCAGCAGCTCGGGACTAGCGGCCCGGGGCTCCTACAATGAGCAGTTCTTC. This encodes CASSSGLAARGSYNEQFF. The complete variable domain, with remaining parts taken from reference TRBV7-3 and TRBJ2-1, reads GAGVSQTPSNKVTEKGKYVELRCDPISGHTALYWYRQSLGQGPEFLIYFQGTGAADDSGLPNDRFFAVRPEGSVSTLKIQRTERGDSAVYLCASSSGLAARGSYNEQFFGPGTRLTVL.

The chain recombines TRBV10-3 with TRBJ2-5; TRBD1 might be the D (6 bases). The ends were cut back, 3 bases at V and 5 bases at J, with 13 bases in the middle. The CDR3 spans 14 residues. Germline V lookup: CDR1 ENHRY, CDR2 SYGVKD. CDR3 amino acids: CAISDRGSGETQYF. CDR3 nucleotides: TGTGCCATCAGTGATAGGGGGTCAGGGGAGACCCAGTACTTC.

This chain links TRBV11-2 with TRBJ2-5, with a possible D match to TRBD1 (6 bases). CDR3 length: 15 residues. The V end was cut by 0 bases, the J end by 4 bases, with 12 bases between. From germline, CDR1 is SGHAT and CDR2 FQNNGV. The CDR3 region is CASSLEGGRGETQYF. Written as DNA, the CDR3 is TGTGCCAGCAGCTTAGAAGGGGGAAGAGGAGAGACCCAGTACTTC.

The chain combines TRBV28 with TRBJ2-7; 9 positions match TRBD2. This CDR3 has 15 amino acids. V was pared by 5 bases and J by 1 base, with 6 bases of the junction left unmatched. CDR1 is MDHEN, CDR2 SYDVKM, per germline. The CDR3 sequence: CASSLAGGGSYEQYF. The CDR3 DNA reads TGTGCCAGCAGTCTGGCGGGGGGGGGTTCCTACGAGCAGTACTTC.

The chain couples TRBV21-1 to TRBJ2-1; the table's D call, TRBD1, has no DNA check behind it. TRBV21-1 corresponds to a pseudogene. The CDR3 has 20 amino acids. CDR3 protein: CASSKSLGTGWPSSYNEQFF. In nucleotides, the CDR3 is TGTGCCAGCAGCAAATCCCTGGGGACAGGGTGGCCGAGCTCCTACAATGAGCAGTTCTTC.

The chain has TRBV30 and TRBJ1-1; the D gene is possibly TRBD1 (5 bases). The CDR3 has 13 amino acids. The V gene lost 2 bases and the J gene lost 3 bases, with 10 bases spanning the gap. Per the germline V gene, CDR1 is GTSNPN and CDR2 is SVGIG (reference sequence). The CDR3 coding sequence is TGTGCCTGGAGTCAAGGGGAAGACACTGAAGCTTTCTTT. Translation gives CAWSQGEDTEAFF.

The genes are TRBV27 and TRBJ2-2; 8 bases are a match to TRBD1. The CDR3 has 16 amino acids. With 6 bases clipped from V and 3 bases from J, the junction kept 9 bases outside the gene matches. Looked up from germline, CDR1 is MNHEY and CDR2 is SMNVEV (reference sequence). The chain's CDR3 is CASRKQGAWDTGELFF. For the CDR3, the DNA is TGTGCCAGCAGAAAGCAGGGGGCTTGGGACACCGGGGAGCTGTTTTTT.

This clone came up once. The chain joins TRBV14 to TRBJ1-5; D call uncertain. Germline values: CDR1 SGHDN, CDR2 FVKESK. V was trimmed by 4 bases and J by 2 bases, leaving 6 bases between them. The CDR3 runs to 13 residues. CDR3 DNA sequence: TGTGCCAGCAGCCGTTCCGGCAATCAGCCCCAGCATTTT. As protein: CASSRSGNQPQHF.

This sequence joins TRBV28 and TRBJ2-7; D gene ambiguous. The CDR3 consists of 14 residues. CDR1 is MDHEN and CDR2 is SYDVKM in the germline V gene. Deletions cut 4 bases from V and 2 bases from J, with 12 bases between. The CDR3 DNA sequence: TGTGCCAGCAGTTATCGAAGTACTACCTACGAGCAGTACTTC. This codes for CASSYRSTTYEQYF.

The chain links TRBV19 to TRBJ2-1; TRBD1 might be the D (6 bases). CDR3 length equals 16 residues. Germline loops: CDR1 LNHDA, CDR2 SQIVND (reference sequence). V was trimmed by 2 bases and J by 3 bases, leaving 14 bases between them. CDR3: CASSISGVTIYNEQFF. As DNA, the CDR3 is TGTGCCAGTAGTATATCAGGGGTTACTATCTACAATGAGCAGTTCTTC.

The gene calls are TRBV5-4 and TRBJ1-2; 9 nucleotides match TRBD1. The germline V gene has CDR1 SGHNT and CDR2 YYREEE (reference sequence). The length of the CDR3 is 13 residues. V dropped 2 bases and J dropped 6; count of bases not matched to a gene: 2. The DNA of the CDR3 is TGTGCCAGCAGCTTACAGGGGGCGGATGGCTACACCTTC. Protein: CASSLQGADGYTF.

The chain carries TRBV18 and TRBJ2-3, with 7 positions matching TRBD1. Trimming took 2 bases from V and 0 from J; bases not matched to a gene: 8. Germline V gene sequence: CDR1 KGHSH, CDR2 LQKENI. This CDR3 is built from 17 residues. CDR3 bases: TGTGCCAGCTCACCAAATAGACAGGGAACTAGCACAGATACGCAGTATTTT. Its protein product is CASSPNRQGTSTDTQYF.

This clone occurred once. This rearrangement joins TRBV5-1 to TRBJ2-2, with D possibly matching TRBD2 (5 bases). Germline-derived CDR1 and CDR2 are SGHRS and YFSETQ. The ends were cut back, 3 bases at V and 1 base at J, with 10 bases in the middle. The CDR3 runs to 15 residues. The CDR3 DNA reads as TGCGCCAGCAGCTCCGCCGGGGAGAACACCGGGGAGCTGTTTTTT. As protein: CASSSAGENTGELFF.

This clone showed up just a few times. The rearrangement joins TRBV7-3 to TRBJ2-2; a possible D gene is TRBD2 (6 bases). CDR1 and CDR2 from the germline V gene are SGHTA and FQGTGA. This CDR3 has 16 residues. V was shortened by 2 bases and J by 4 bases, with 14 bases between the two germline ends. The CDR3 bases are TGTGCCAGCAGCTTATGGGGGGAGCCGGGCACCGGGGAGCTGTTTTTT. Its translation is CASSLWGEPGTGELFF.